A selection of T cell receptor beta chains follows, all from one sample in a study of OX40 agonist ivuxolimab in advanced cancers. The assay was immunoSEQ multiplex PCR, and TCRdb's table has in-frame clones only and misses some. Seen here are fewer than 80,000 clones, approximately 88% observed once, and the top ten hold 0.45% to 0.65%. This specimen was CD4+ or CD8+ T cells sorted from blood, taken in a trial of the OX40 agonist ivuxolimab. These receptors were collected from an adult with an advanced solid tumor such as melanoma, head and neck, liver or kidney cancer. Each CDR3 is given with its conserved first and last residue.

TRBJ2-1,TRBV25-1,CASSDPGQGVNEQFF
TRBJ2-1,TRBV18,CASSPTTGGATEQFF
TRBJ1-1,TRBV5-5,CASSSYGVGGKTEAFF
TRBJ2-1,TRBV28,CASSPSGGLYNEQFF
TRBJ2-3,TRBV29-1,CSVEPGSDTQYF
TRBJ1-1,TRBV6-1,CASDRRENTEAFF
TRBJ2-1,TRBV27,CASRSMRLVAYNEQFF
TRBJ1-5,TRBV23-1,CATRMPPVAHPRGQPQHF
TRBJ1-2,TRBV7-2,CASSPDRNYGYTF
TRBJ2-7,TRBV2,CASRGEGSPYEQYF
TRBJ2-2,TRBV19,CASTAPSGVRGANTGELFF
TRBJ1-3,TRBV7-6,CASSLELGRSPGNTIYF
TRBJ1-2,TRBV6-5,CASSWTGGAQDGYTF
TRBJ1-2,TRBV28,CASTLVTGVDYGYTF
TRBJ2-5,TRBV13,CASSLGEIAGTGSETQYF
TRBJ1-5,TRBV5-1,CASSLGASGQPQHF
TRBJ2-7,TRBV19,CASHFRVYEQYF
TRBJ2-7,TRBV4-2,CASSQELLSAYEQYF
TRBJ2-3,TRBV7-3,CASSLTGGTDTQYF
TRBJ1-1,TRBV7-8,CASSDNMNTEAFF
TRBJ1-1,TRBV5-1,CASSSGTGRVTEAFF
TRBJ2-5,TRBV18,CASSPPAGGFLETQYF
TRBJ1-2,TRBV9,CASSAPGQGGNGYTF
TRBJ1-1,TRBV5-1,CASSLGQVGAEAFF
TRBJ2-1,TRBV18,CASSPRTAIYNEQFF
TRBJ1-1,TRBV7-9,CASSRDTQNTEAFF
TRBJ2-5,TRBV18,CASSPGPAQETQYF
TRBJ2-6,TRBV5-1,CASSQDPSGANVLTF
TRBJ1-4,TRBV10-3,CAISGDGVNEKLFF
TRBJ1-2,TRBV19,CASSIPTGLGYGYTF
TRBJ1-5,TRBV4-1,CASSQDGLTNQPQHF
TRBJ2-6,TRBV18,CASSPGPQTGTSLRANVLTF
TRBJ2-3,TRBV7-2,CASSLEARRADTQYF
TRBJ2-7,TRBV19,CASRMDRGSYEQYF
TRBJ2-3,TRBV5-1,CASSLSLGAGRSTDTQYF
TRBJ2-1,TRBV14,CASSKLQGAEYNEQFF
TRBJ1-5,TRBV18,CASSPEQSFGNQPQHF
TRBJ2-7,TRBV6-5,CASSQDREYEQYF
TRBJ2-3,TRBV7-8,CASSWGPDTQYF
TRBJ2-2,TRBV10-1,CASSALQGGGGELFF
TRBJ2-1,TRBV5-1,CASSLAVNAGNNEQFF